This T cell receptor (beta chain) was identified during a study of blood T cell repertoires in COVID-19. Study at large: T cells, B-cell-depleted T cells, or PBMCs provided the cDNA or gDNA that served as material.

Authors' data handling: Scientists estimated how many nucleated cells there were by amplifying reference gene primers. The data were produced by immunoSEQ multiplex PCR, yet TCRdb's version contains in-frame clones alone and is incomplete. For V, J and clone size, that table is used; D and trimming come from the DNA. The sample consists of 65,000 to 85,000 clones, around 80% of them appearing once. This clonotype was sampled from a man aged 50-59 years with active COVID-19. Sequenced: peripheral blood.

For the CDR3, the DNA is TGTGCCAGCAAATGGACAGAACTTCTCTCTGGAAACACCATATATTTT. Translating it yields CASKWTELLSGNTIYF. The V gene is TRBV6-4, the J gene TRBJ1-3; possible D gene TRBD1, 6 bases. Germline lookup yields CDR1 MRHNA and CDR2 SNTAGT. This CDR3 contains 16 residues. Deletions cut 7 bases from V and 0 bases from J, with 16 bases between.